This TCR beta chain came from a study of radiotherapy plus CTLA-4 blockade in lung cancer. CDR3 length: 14 residues. The V gene lost 3 bases and the J gene lost 2 bases, with 11 bases spanning the gap. The V gene's germline CDR1 is MNHEY and CDR2 SMNVEV (reference sequence). Clones were read by immunoSEQ multiplex PCR, and TCRdb kept only the in-frame ones, dropping some. The sample lists 20,000 to 25,000 clones; 71% were seen once. Ipilimumab CTLA-4 blockade and focal radiation were given to patients with chemo-refractory metastatic non-small-cell lung cancer. This TCR derives from a human donor with non-small cell lung cancer whose response to radiotherapy plus ipilimumab could not be evaluated. Specimen: peripheral blood, collected from a patient treated with radiotherapy plus ipilimumab. The J gene is TRBJ2-7, the V gene TRBV27; D perhaps matches TRBD1 (6 bases). This CDR3 reads CASSLDRGPYEQYF. The CDR3 nucleotides read TGTGCCAGCAGTTTGGACAGAGGTCCCTACGAGCAGTACTTC.